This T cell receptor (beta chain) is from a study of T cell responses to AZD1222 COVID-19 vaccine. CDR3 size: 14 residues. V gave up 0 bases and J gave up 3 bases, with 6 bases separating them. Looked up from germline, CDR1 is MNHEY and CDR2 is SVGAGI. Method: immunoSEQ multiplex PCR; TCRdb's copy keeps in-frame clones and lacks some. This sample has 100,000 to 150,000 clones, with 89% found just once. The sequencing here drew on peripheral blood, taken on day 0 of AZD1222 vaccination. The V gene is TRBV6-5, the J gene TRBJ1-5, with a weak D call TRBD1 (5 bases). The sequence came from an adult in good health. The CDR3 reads CASSYSGDNQPQHF. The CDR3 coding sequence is TGTGCCAGCAGTTACTCAGGGGACAATCAGCCCCAGCATTTT.